What follows describes a single T cell receptor beta chain. Its antigen is undetermined. Some clones are missing from TCRdb's copy, which holds only in-frame ones; the method was immunoSEQ multiplex PCR. This table holds 80,000 to 90,000 clones, approximately 92% found once. Germline V gene data show CDR1 as SGHNT and CDR2 as YYREEE (reference sequence). V gave up 0 bases and J gave up 1 base; unmatched junction bases: 5. This CDR3 comprises 16 residues. These data originate in a study of graft-versus-host responses after intestinal transplantation. This chain connects TRBV5-4 to TRBJ2-3; 7 bases are a match to TRBD1. This TCR derives from a human donor who received an intestinal transplant. Sample: unstimulated CD4+ T cells sorted from spleen or lymph node cells, taken before intestinal transplant. The CDR3 DNA reads as TGTGCCAGCAGCTTGGAGGCAGGGGGACGCACAGATACGCAGTATTTT. Its translation: CASSLEAGGRTDTQYF.